The clone carrying this T cell receptor (beta chain) showed up many times. The data are from a study of blood T cell repertoires in COVID-19. Generated by immunoSEQ multiplex PCR, the TCRdb table keeps only in-frame clones and is missing some. The sample includes 200,000 to 250,000 clones, around 85% of them seen just once. Germline values: CDR1 MDHEN, CDR2 SYDVKM. The V segment lost 4 bases and the J segment 1 base; nucleotides outside the gene matches: 9. The CDR3 loop spans 18 amino acids. The TCR was taken from a man in his fifties or sixties with acute or convalescent COVID-19. V and J are TRBV28 and TRBJ2-3, with 12 bases identical to TRBD1. The source material was peripheral blood. CDR3 nucleotide sequence: TGTGCCAGCAGTTCTCGGTGGGGGGACAGGGGGCGCACAGATACGCAGTATTTT. Amino acids: CASSSRWGDRGRTDTQYF.